The clone carrying this TCR beta chain showed up just once. As yet, its antigen is unknown. Samples came from patients recovered from mild-to-severe COVID-19. TCRdb's copy holds only in-frame clones and misses some; the assay was immunoSEQ multiplex PCR. Among fewer than 100,000 clones, 83% were seen once, and the ten largest hold 0.45% to 0.7%. V was pared by 0 bases and J by 5 bases, with 2 bases of the junction left unmatched. The germline CDR1 and CDR2 sequences are KGHSY and FQNENV. This CDR3 contains 14 residues. This sample was included in a study of CD4 T cell repertoires in COVID-19. General study findings and limits: Sharing of several most expanded SARS-CoV-2-reactive clonotypes across memory subsets suggested intraclonal diversification.

The source was CD4+ T cells from peripheral blood, collected after recovery from COVID-19. This chain uses TRBV16 with TRBJ2-3; TRBD2 aligns across 7 bases. This TCR came from a human donor who had COVID-19. This CDR3 reads CASSQSRGRDTQYF. The CDR3 DNA reads TGTGCCAGCAGCCAATCTCGCGGGAGAGATACGCAGTATTTT.